The rows below give T cell receptor beta chains drawn from one sample of a study of vaccination and CD4 T cells after COVID-19. TCRdb fed the PCR reads into MiXCR, producing one record per CDR3 protein. Of about 26,000 distinct CDR3 sequences in the sample, 55% to 70% were seen once. Their antigen targets remain unknown. The sequenced sample consisted of CD4+ T cells from blood, cultured in vitro. The receptors here all came from a human donor who had recovered from COVID-19. CDR3s include the opening cysteine and the closing phenylalanine or tryptophan. Fields, in order: clone size, J gene, V gene, CDR3 protein. A clone size is listed for some rows: how often the clone was seen (once, few, many), or a class if it is expanded.

-,TRBJ1-2,TRBV5-1,CASSLLYGDSNYGYTF
once,TRBJ2-2,TRBV5-5,CASSLLGEGWTGELFF
-,TRBJ1-1,TRBV27,CASSPRRDSANTEAFF
-,TRBJ1-2,TRBV27,CASKEGFRGYTF
-,TRBJ2-1,TRBV20-1,CSARDPRGRDEQFF
-,TRBJ2-7,TRBV14,CASSRGGSLSQQYF
-,TRBJ2-1,TRBV19,CASSSAGQVSYNEQFF
-,TRBJ1-3,TRBV7-8,CASSLRGAGNTIYF
-,TRBJ1-5,TRBV30,CAWSYRGAQPQHF
-,TRBJ2-3,TRBV12-3/TRBV12-4,CASSRTSGYREDTQYF
-,TRBJ1-1,TRBV28,CASGGGPGNTEAFF
few,TRBJ1-2,TRBV24-1,CATSDPQTPPEAGYTF
few,TRBJ1-2,TRBV20-1,CSAAGEGEANYGYTF
-,TRBJ1-1,TRBV5-1,CASSSKTGLNTEAFF
-,TRBJ2-2,TRBV29-1,CSAVKGQGTGELFF
-,TRBJ1-1,TRBV6-2/TRBV6-3,CASSPRVAGRGTEAFF
few,TRBJ1-6,TRBV2,CASSDRSSYNSPLHF
few,TRBJ1-6,TRBV7-2,CASRNTPNSYNSPLHF
-,TRBJ1-2,TRBV19,CASSTPQNYGYTF
few,TRBJ2-2,TRBV7-6,CASSFHRGSAGELFF
-,TRBJ1-1,TRBV6-1,CASSAGTGAMNTEAFF
-,TRBJ2-7,TRBV11-2,CASSFVGTGGEQYF
few,TRBJ2-7,TRBV6-2/TRBV6-3,CASRKRQGSGEQYF
-,TRBJ2-1,TRBV7-2,CASSFMATHNEQFF
-,TRBJ2-1,TRBV7-6,CASSSLTSGRSYNEQFF
-,TRBJ2-5,TRBV18,CASSPLGLAGGSGETQYF
-,TRBJ2-5,TRBV7-2,CASSPRGETQYF
few,TRBJ1-6,TRBV7-2,CASSLGVGSSSSYNSPLHF
-,TRBJ1-1,TRBV5-1,CASSLGQTVGTEAFF
-,TRBJ2-3,TRBV6-5,CASSFNTDTQYF
-,TRBJ2-7,TRBV20-1,CSVRQLAAGKSSYEQYF
-,TRBJ2-7,TRBV28,CASHRTSGSEQYF
-,TRBJ2-7,TRBV28,CASRGGTGLSYEQYF
-,TRBJ2-3,TRBV24-1,CATEFHDTQYF
once,TRBJ2-3,TRBV27,CASRWGTRVSADTQYF
-,TRBJ1-4,TRBV20-1,CSASRRQGEKLFF
-,TRBJ2-6,TRBV12-3/TRBV12-4,CASRPYRAQSSGANVLTF
-,TRBJ2-7,TRBV27,CASKRAGEQYF
-,TRBJ2-3,TRBV11-1,CASSHRTGFRDTQYF
-,TRBJ2-1,TRBV7-2,CASSLEGTSGRNEQFF
-,TRBJ2-3,TRBV7-7,CASSWGTASTDTQYF
few,TRBJ2-3,TRBV6-2/TRBV6-3,CASSYGGSTDTQYF
few,TRBJ1-2,TRBV2,CASGTDLRSYGYTF
-,TRBJ1-1,TRBV6-2/TRBV6-3,CASSFRGLRGDTEAFF
-,TRBJ1-6,TRBV20-1,CSARVIRTAPSPLHF
once,TRBJ2-7,TRBV30,CAWSVPGRGYEQYF
-,TRBJ2-7,TRBV20-1,CSAKELEKGPPEQYF
-,TRBJ2-7,TRBV20-1,CSARIRPYEQYF
once,TRBJ2-1,TRBV20-1,CSAVAQGSTYNEQFF
-,TRBJ2-2,TRBV19,CASSLTPSATTGELFF
medium-sized,TRBJ1-5,TRBV20-1,CSARDLDRGFLPNQPQHF
-,TRBJ2-3,TRBV6-2/TRBV6-3,CASRTPLKAGGRDTQYF
few,TRBJ1-2,TRBV6-1,CASSLLRQEDGYTF
-,TRBJ2-3,TRBV28,CASTGVLSTDTQYF
-,TRBJ2-4,TRBV28,CASSRGPYLAKNIQYF
-,TRBJ2-2,TRBV5-1,CATKASNTGELFF
few,TRBJ1-2,TRBV6-2/TRBV6-3,CASSLKADYGYTF
-,TRBJ1-5,TRBV2,CASSVQAEGQPQHF
few,TRBJ1-1,TRBV28,CASSLWGGFEAFF
few,TRBJ1-5,TRBV20-1,CSARSQSVGSNQPQHF